The clone carrying this T cell receptor beta chain has more than one count but fewer than ten. Its antigen remains unidentified. This sample stems from a study of OX40 agonist ivuxolimab in advanced cancers. Overall study results and limits: Antigens targeted by the expanded peripheral T cells were not determined.

The data were produced by immunoSEQ multiplex PCR, yet TCRdb's version contains in-frame clones alone and is incomplete. This sample has about 37,000 clones; more than 85% occur once, and the top ten carry less than 0.65%. Germline V gene sequence: CDR1 SGHRS, CDR2 YFSETQ. V lost 3 bases and J 5 bases, leaving 12 bases between the germline ends. This CDR3 is 15 amino acids long. The J gene is TRBJ1-6, the V gene TRBV5-1; maybe TRBD1 (5 bases). The clonotype was recovered from an adult with an advanced solid tumor such as melanoma, head and neck, liver or kidney cancer. The sample consisted of CD4+ or CD8+ T cells sorted from blood, taken in a trial of the OX40 agonist ivuxolimab. CDR3 amino acids: CASSWDGGDNSPLHF. The CDR3 DNA reads as TGCGCCAGCAGCTGGGATGGGGGGGATAATTCACCCCTCCACTTT.